Presented here are 22 T cell receptor beta chains from one specimen sequenced in a study of T-cell reconstitution after alpha-beta-depleted transplantation in children. The TCRbeta library was prepared with unique molecular identifiers. TCRdb analysed the PCR reads with MiXCR anew, one entry per CDR3 protein. This table has about 980,000 distinct CDR3 sequences, about 29% appearing once. The specimen was PBMCs, mostly from graft donor cells, collected 360 days after TCRalphabeta/CD19-depleted stem cell transplant. Receptors originate from a boy under two years old who had a stem cell transplant for SCID, so the T cells may come from the graft donor.

The rearrangement uses TRBV7-6 and TRBJ1-3; D not certain. Looked up from germline, CDR1 is SGHVS and CDR2 is FNYEAQ. V shed 4 bases and J shed 0 bases, with 10 bases lying between them. This CDR3 is built from 15 residues. In DNA, the CDR3 is TGTGCCAGCAGCTCCTATCGGGACTCTGGAAACACCATATATTTT. Translating it yields CASSSYRDSGNTIYF.

The chain combines TRBV18 with TRBJ2-7; 9 nucleotides agree with TRBD2. The CDR3 extends over 15 amino acids. Germline V gives CDR1 KGHSH, CDR2 LQKENI. Trimming took 5 bases from V and 2 from J; bases not matched to a gene: 7. Here the CDR3 reads CASSSQRGATYEQYF. For the CDR3, the DNA is TGTGCCAGCTCATCCCAGCGGGGGGCAACCTACGAGCAGTACTTC.

V usage is TRBV12-3 or TRBV12-4 and J usage is TRBJ2-5, with 7 bases lining up with TRBD1. The CDR3 contains 15 residues. V lost 8 bases to trimming and J lost 5 bases; unmatched junction nucleotides: 14. Here the CDR3 DNA reads TGTGCCAGCGGCCGGCTCGGGACAGTTCGGGAGACCCAGTACTTC. Its translation is CASGRLGTVRETQYF.

There are a few counts of this clonotype. The rearrangement links TRBV20-1 to TRBJ1-1; no definite D call. Per the germline V gene, CDR1 is DFQATT and CDR2 is SNEGSKA (reference sequence). V was pared by 5 bases and J by 8 bases, with 9 bases between. The CDR3 consists of 10 residues. CDR3 in amino acids: CSAGSWEAFF. CDR3 DNA sequence: TGCAGTGCTGGGTCGTGGGAAGCTTTCTTT.

This chain links TRBV5-6 with TRBJ1-2, with D maybe TRBD1 (6 bases). V was pared by 4 bases and J by 4 bases, with 23 bases between. In germline, CDR1 is SGHDT, CDR2 YYEEEE. The CDR3 covers 17 residues. The CDR3 nucleotides are TGTGCCAGCAGCCGCCCTTTGGCGCAGGGGATAACCTATGGCTACACCTTC. Amino acids: CASSRPLAQGITYGYTF.

The CDR3 DNA sequence: TGTGCCCACAGAGCAGCGAACACCGGGGAGCTGTTTTTT. This gives the protein CAHRAANTGELFF. This rearrangement joins TRBV12-3 or TRBV12-4 to TRBJ2-2, with D uncertain. V gave up 11 bases and J gave up 0 bases, with 10 bases separating them. The CDR3 has 13 residues.

The V and J genes are TRBV27 and TRBJ1-6; no reliable D call. The V gene's germline CDR1 is MNHEY and CDR2 SMNVEV (reference sequence). The CDR3 contains 14 residues. V lost 7 bases and J 5 bases, leaving 12 bases between the germline ends. CDR3 loop: CASTPRVHNSPLHF. CDR3 in DNA: TGTGCCAGCACCCCCAGAGTCCATAATTCACCCCTCCACTTT.

The V gene is TRBV4-2, the J gene TRBJ1-5; 8 nucleotides agree with TRBD1. CDR1 is LGHNA and CDR2 is YNFKEQ in the germline V gene. The CDR3 has 15 residues. The J segment lost 3 bases and the V segment lost 0 bases, leaving 1 base of the junction unmatched. The CDR3 sequence is CASSQEDRDNQPQHF. The DNA for the CDR3 is TGTGCCAGCAGCCAAGAGGACAGGGACAATCAGCCCCAGCATTTT.

V usage is TRBV12-3 or TRBV12-4 and J usage is TRBJ1-1, with TRBD1 identical over 7 bases. CDR3 size: 14 residues. Trimming took 7 bases from V and 6 from J; bases not matched to a gene: 11. DNA of the CDR3: TGTGCCAGCACCCCACAGGGGCCCGGGCCTGAAGCTTTCTTT. Translating it yields CASTPQGPGPEAFF.

The table lists this clonotype with a few counts. The chain couples TRBV25-1 to TRBJ2-5; TRBD2 matches at 12 bases. The J segment lost 2 bases and the V segment lost 4 bases, leaving 2 bases of the junction unmatched. Germline loops: CDR1 MGHDK, CDR2 SYGVNS. This CDR3 has 15 residues. The CDR3 loop reads CASSAGTSGQETQYF. CDR3 nucleotides: TGTGCCAGCAGTGCAGGGACTAGCGGGCAAGAGACCCAGTACTTC.

In this sample, this clonotype turned up a few times. The chain couples TRBV4-1 to TRBJ2-7, with 7 positions matching TRBD1. V lost 4 bases to trimming and J lost 2 bases; unmatched junction nucleotides: 8. The CDR3 sequence is 15 residues long. Germline assignment: CDR1 MGHRA and CDR2 YSYEKL. CDR3 in DNA: TGCGCCAGCAGCCTGAGACAGGGTAACACCTACGAGCAGTACTTC. Residues: CASSLRQGNTYEQYF.

V gene TRBV13 combines with J gene TRBJ2-3; 8 bases are a match to TRBD2. Germline loops: CDR1 PRHDT, CDR2 FYEKMQ (reference sequence). The junction had 14 bases not matched to a gene; V was cut back by 2 bases and J by 1 base. The CDR3 extends over 19 amino acids. In DNA form, the CDR3 reads TGTGCCAGCAGCTTACTGGCAGCTCGCGGGGGGTCAGGCACAGATACGCAGTATTTT. Protein product: CASSLLAARGGSGTDTQYF.

The chain has TRBV7-9 and TRBJ2-2; D remains unclear. Germline CDR1 and CDR2: SEHNR and FQNEAQ (reference sequence). V was trimmed by 5 bases and J by 6 bases, leaving 10 bases between them. The CDR3 totals 13 residues. CDR3: CASSRALPGELFF. CDR3 coding DNA: TGTGCCAGCAGCCGCGCGTTGCCCGGGGAGCTGTTTTTT.

This clonotype was recorded a few times. The rearrangement uses TRBV5-1 and TRBJ2-2; D remains ambiguous. Germline values: CDR1 SGHRS, CDR2 YFSETQ. With 1 base removed from V and 0 bases from J, the gap between germline ends came to 7 bases. The CDR3 consists of 15 residues. The CDR3 loop reads CASSLTASNTGELFF. For the CDR3, the DNA is TGCGCCAGCAGCTTGACGGCTTCGAACACCGGGGAGCTGTTTTTT.

The sample holds many counts of this clonotype. This chain joins TRBV11-2 and TRBJ2-2; 12 nucleotides line up with TRBD2. The V segment lost 1 base and the J segment 0 bases; nucleotides outside the gene matches: 3. CDR3 length: 18 amino acids. Germline CDR1 is SGHAT and CDR2 is FQNNGV. The CDR3 DNA sequence: TGTGCCAGCAGCTTAGGGGGACTAGCGGGTTCGAACACCGGGGAGCTGTTTTTT. This translates into CASSLGGLAGSNTGELFF. The entire variable domain, with the rest obtained from reference TRBV11-2 and TRBJ2-2, is as follows: EAGVAQSPRYKIIEKRQSVAFWCNPISGHATLYWYQQILGQGPKLLIQFQNNGVVDDSQLPKDRFSAERLKGVDSTLKIQPAKLEDSAVYLCASSLGGLAGSNTGELFFGEGSRLTVL.

This clonotype was seen a handful of times. This chain uses TRBV15 with TRBJ2-1; possible D gene TRBD1, 6 bases. Trimming cost V 0 bases and J 3 bases, with 9 bases left between them. CDR1 is LNHNV and CDR2 is YYDKDF in the germline V gene (reference sequence). CDR3 length: 15 residues. This CDR3 reads CATSRDTGSYNEQFF. CDR3 DNA: TGTGCCACCAGCAGAGATACAGGGAGCTACAATGAGCAGTTCTTC.

This chain links TRBV20-1 with TRBJ2-5; the match to TRBD2 covers 12 bases. The germline gives CDR1 DFQATT, CDR2 SNEGSKA (reference sequence). Trimming at V came to 5 bases and at J to 2 bases, leaving 6 bases not matched to a gene. This CDR3 region has 15 residues. CDR3 DNA sequence: TGCAGTGCTGGCCGGACTAGCGGGACTCAAGAGACCCAGTACTTC. As protein: CSAGRTSGTQETQYF.

The chain employs TRBV12-3 or TRBV12-4 and TRBJ2-7; 11 bases map to TRBD1. V shed 6 bases, J shed 4 bases, and the junction held 8 bases outside the gene matches. The CDR3 length is 15 residues. This CDR3 is CASRKSGTGGYEQYF. The CDR3 DNA follows: TGTGCCAGCAGAAAATCCGGGACAGGGGGTTACGAGCAGTACTTC.

The chain couples TRBV12-3 or TRBV12-4 to TRBJ1-1, with a tentative D call TRBD1 (5 bases). Trimming took 5 bases from V and 4 from J, leaving 14 bases between them. The length of the CDR3 is 14 residues. CDR3: CASSPEAGGTEAFF. The DNA of the CDR3 is TGTGCCAGCAGTCCCGAGGCGGGGGGCACTGAAGCTTTCTTT.

V and J are TRBV28 and TRBJ2-1; the match to TRBD2 covers 12 bases. The V gene's germline CDR1 is MDHEN and CDR2 SYDVKM. The CDR3 is made up of 16 amino acids. The V and J ends lost 4 bases and 6 bases, in that order; junction bases with no gene match: 7. The CDR3 reads CASSSPSGGVANEQFF. As DNA, the CDR3 is TGTGCCAGCAGTTCCCCTAGCGGGGGGGTGGCCAATGAGCAGTTCTTC.

This clonotype was observed a few times. The rearrangement joins TRBV6-1 to TRBJ2-1, with D possibly matching TRBD1 (5 bases). Germline V gene lookup returns CDR1 MNHNS and CDR2 SASEGT. CDR3 size: 15 residues. Trimming took off 5 bases at V and 3 bases at J, with 14 bases between the two ends. CDR3 residues: CASSPRVTVYNEQFF. CDR3 coding DNA: TGTGCCAGCAGTCCCAGGGTTACGGTCTACAATGAGCAGTTCTTC.

This clonotype was seen a few times. V is TRBV20-1 and J is TRBJ2-5; possibly TRBD1 for D (6 bases). The germline V and J ends were trimmed by 0 bases and 1 base, with 12 bases remaining between them. This CDR3 region has 15 residues. The germline V gene has CDR1 DFQATT and CDR2 SNEGSKA (reference sequence). CDR3 sequence (DNA): TGCAGTGCTAGAGATTGGGGGCGGGTCCAAGAGACCCAGTACTTC. Translation: CSARDWGRVQETQYF.